This TCR beta chain was found in a study of blood T cell repertoires in COVID-19. Study-level information: There were acute and convalescent COVID-19 samples, and they came from the United States, Italy and Spain.

With V trimmed by 0 bases and J by 5 bases, 4 bases remained unmatched. CDR1 and CDR2 (germline): SGDLS, YYNGEE. There are 15 residues in the CDR3. The method was immunoSEQ multiplex PCR; TCRdb's version includes in-frame clones alone and lacks a portion of them. The sample has just over 650,000 clones, 80% to 90% seen once. The TCR was taken from a woman under 30 with acute or convalescent COVID-19. The chain links TRBV9 to TRBJ2-3; the match to TRBD2 covers 9 bases. Sequencing input: peripheral blood. CDR3: CASSVGWRGGDTQYF. CDR3 nucleotides: TGTGCCAGCAGCGTAGGGTGGCGGGGGGGAGATACGCAGTATTTT.